This TCR beta chain derives from a study of graft-versus-host responses after intestinal transplantation. Study in general: Once they had received anti-thymocyte globulin induction, all recipients took tacrolimus and steroids for 2 to 4 years. Study-wide findings and caveats: The marrow of recipients harbored GvH clones, and ileum or blood showed some of them first. Allograft clonal ratios (graft-versus-host to host-versus-graft) were high in patients who had graft-donor T cell macrochimerism. The highest levels of circulating GvH clones went along with early declines in HvG clones after transplant.

Libraries were prepared by immunoSEQ multiplex PCR; TCRdb keeps only in-frame clonotypes and omits some of them. The repertoire holds tens of thousands of clones, roughly 93% seen once, with around 0.49% in the top ten. A word on this clone: What it binds is unknown.

Germline V CDR1 and CDR2: SNHLY, FYNNEI. The CDR3 sequence is 15 residues long. Trimming pared 6 bases from V and 1 base from J, leaving 13 bases between. This specimen was unstimulated CD8+ T cells sorted from spleen or lymph node cells, taken before intestinal transplant. This sequence originates from a human donor who received an intestinal transplant. The gene calls are TRBV2 and TRBJ1-5; D is perhaps TRBD1 (6 bases). CDR3 bases: TGTGCCAGCAGGGACAAACAGGGAAGCAATCAGCCCCAGCATTTT. Translating gives CASRDKQGSNQPQHF.